This T cell receptor (beta chain) is drawn from a study of CD8 T cells in Susac syndrome. Background on the study: When their blood was taken, the Susac syndrome patients had either not yet had any therapy, were taking corticosteroids, or were taking intravenous immunoglobulin alone.

On this clonotype: What it recognizes is unknown.

The CDR3 spans 17 residues. The germline CDR1 and CDR2 sequences are SQVTM and ANQGSEA. V lost 7 bases, J lost 2 bases, and 16 bases stayed unmatched. Study-wide findings and caveats: As the study acknowledged, the number of individuals in its TCR sequencing and HLA analysis was relatively small. Peak Susac CD8+ clonal expansion occurred in TEMRA cells and active patients.

RNA totalling 0.5 to 1 ug underwent reverse transcription with random hexamers. TCRdb re-called the immunoSEQ multiplex PCR reads with MiXCR, one entry per CDR3 protein. Of around 130,000 distinct CDR3 sequences listed, about 95% were seen once; the top ten hold about 0.29%. Sequencing used CD8+ T cells from PBMCs. The chain couples TRBV29-1 to TRBJ2-7; 11 positions match TRBD1. The TCR originated in a human donor with Susac syndrome. This chain's CDR3 is CSAVPKNPGQGAYEQYF. For the CDR3, the DNA is TGCAGCGCCGTACCGAAAAACCCGGGACAGGGGGCCTACGAGCAGTACTTC.